This T cell receptor beta chain was retrieved from a study of T-cell memory formation after mild COVID-19. Germline V gene sequence: CDR1 LGHDT, CDR2 YNNKEL (reference sequence). This CDR3 region has 17 residues. The V end lost 0 bases, the J end lost 7 bases, and 16 bases lay between the germline ends. From the 5' RACE reads, TCRdb called clonotypes with MiXCR, one entry per CDR3 protein. The sample carries around 200,000 distinct CDR3 sequences, about 22% recorded once. The specimen was PBMCs or a T cell subset sorted from them (not recorded which). The receptor was isolated from an adult woman who had mild COVID-19 (a few samples of this study predate the infection). Cell type and time point are not known. This chain links TRBV3-1 with TRBJ1-6; D possibly corresponds to TRBD1 (5 bases). The CDR3, as DNA: TGTGCCAGCAGCCAAGATATCTCTTCAGGGACGAATTCACCCCTCCACTTT. This translates into CASSQDISSGTNSPLHF.